This TCR beta chain is from a study of blood T cell repertoires in COVID-19. Study-level background: The cDNA or gDNA used as material had been derived from T cells, B-cell-depleted T cells, or PBMCs.

The V gene's germline CDR1 is SNHLY and CDR2 FYNNEI. The CDR3 consists of 17 residues. After removal of 4 bases from V and 5 bases from J, the junction contained 10 bases not matched to a gene. Here immunoSEQ multiplex PCR was the method, and the copy in TCRdb shows in-frame clones only, minus some. The sample lists fewer than 250,000 clones, roughly 89% occurring once. V usage is TRBV2 and J usage is TRBJ1-4, with 10 positions matching TRBD1. This TCR was sampled from a man between 25 and 39 years old who had been exposed to COVID-19. The sequencing input was PBMCs or T cells enriched from blood (not recorded which). DNA for the CDR3: TGTGCCAGCAGTGCTCTCATGGGGGGACAGGGGAATGAAAAACTGTTTTTT. It codes for CASSALMGGQGNEKLFF.